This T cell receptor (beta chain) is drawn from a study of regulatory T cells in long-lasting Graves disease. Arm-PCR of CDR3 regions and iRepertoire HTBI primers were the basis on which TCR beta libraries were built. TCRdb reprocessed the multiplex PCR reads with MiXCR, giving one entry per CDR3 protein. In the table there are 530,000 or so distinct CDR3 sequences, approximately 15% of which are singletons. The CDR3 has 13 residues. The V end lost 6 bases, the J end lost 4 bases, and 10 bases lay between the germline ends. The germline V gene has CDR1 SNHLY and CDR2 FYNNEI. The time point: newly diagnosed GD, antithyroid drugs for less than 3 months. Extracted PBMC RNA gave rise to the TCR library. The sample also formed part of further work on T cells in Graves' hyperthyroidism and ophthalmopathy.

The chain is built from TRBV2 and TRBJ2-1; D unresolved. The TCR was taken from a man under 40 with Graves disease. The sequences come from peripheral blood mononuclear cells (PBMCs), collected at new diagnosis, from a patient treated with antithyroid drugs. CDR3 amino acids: CASSPWVYNEQFF. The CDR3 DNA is TGTGCCAGCAGCCCCTGGGTGTACAATGAGCAGTTCTTC.